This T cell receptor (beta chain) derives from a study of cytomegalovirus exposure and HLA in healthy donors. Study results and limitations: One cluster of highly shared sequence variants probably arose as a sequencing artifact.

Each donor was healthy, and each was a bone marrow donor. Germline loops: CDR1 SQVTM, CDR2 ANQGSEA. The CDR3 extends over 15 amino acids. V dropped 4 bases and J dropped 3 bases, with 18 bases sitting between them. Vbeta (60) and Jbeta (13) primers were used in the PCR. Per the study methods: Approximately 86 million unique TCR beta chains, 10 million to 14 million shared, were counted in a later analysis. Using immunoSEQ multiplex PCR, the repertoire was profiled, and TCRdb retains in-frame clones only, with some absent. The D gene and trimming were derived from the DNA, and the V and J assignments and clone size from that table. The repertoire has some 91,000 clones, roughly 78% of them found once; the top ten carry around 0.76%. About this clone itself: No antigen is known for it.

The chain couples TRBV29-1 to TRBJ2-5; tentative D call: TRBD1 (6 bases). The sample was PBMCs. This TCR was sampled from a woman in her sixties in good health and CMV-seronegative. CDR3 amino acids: CSVALASTGKETQYF. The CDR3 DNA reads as TGCAGCGTTGCCCTTGCCTCGACAGGAAAAGAGACCCAGTACTTC. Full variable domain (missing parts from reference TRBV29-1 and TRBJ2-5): SAVISQKPSRDICQRGTSLTIQCQVDSQVTMMFWYRQQPGQSLTLIATANQGSEATYESGFVIDKFPISRPNLTFSTLTVSNMSPEDSSIYLCSVALASTGKETQYFGPGTRLLVL.